What follows is one T cell receptor (beta chain) and its context. This specimen comes from a study of blood T cell repertoires in COVID-19. Study information: Samples representing acute and convalescent COVID-19 were sourced from the United States, Italy and Spain. T cells, B-cell-depleted T cells, or PBMCs provided the cDNA or gDNA that served as material.

Enrollees, about 18 to 89 years old, lived in 25 or so US areas. Sequenced by immunoSEQ multiplex PCR; TCRdb stores in-frame clones only, minus some. The data hold around 300,000 clones, with about 85% observed a single time. Per the germline V gene, CDR1 is MNHEY and CDR2 is SVGAGI. The CDR3 runs 14 residues. Deletions cut 5 bases from V and 8 bases from J, with 18 bases between. This clonotype was sampled from a woman aged 50 to 60 who had recovered from COVID-19. The gene calls are TRBV6-5 and TRBJ1-2; D possibly corresponds to TRBD1 (5 bases). Material: PBMCs or T cells enriched from blood (not recorded which). The chain's CDR3 is CASSTGTHYGGYTF. The CDR3 region has the DNA TGTGCCAGCAGTACCGGGACTCACTATGGGGGCTACACCTTC.